This T cell receptor beta chain was captured by sequencing in a study of blood T cell repertoires in COVID-19. Whole-study context: The United States, Italy and Spain provided the acute and convalescent COVID-19 samples.

It was during active infection that Seattle patients were enrolled and then longitudinally followed. The CDR3 contains 18 residues. The V segment lost 0 bases and the J segment 0 bases; nucleotides outside the gene matches: 4. Germline values: CDR1 MGHRA, CDR2 YSYEKL. The method was immunoSEQ multiplex PCR; TCRdb's version includes in-frame clones alone and lacks a portion of them. Of about 210,000 clones in the sample, roughly 85% were seen once. Sequencing was performed on peripheral blood. The rearrangement links TRBV4-1 to TRBJ2-7; TRBD2 matches 14 bases. The origin of this receptor is a man aged 45-60 years with COVID-19, enrolled during active disease. DNA of the CDR3: TGCGCCAGCAGCCAAGAGGGACTAGCGGGGGCCAGCTCCTACGAGCAGTACTTC. It encodes CASSQEGLAGASSYEQYF.